These 29 T cell receptor beta chains were sequenced from one sample in a study of blood T cell repertoires in COVID-19. Data came from immunoSEQ multiplex PCR; TCRdb stores just in-frame clones and leaves some out. The sample has about 68,000 clones; around 90% are singletons. Sample: peripheral blood. The receptors were gathered from a woman in her fifties or sixties with COVID-19, enrolled during active disease.

This rearrangement joins TRBV7-3 to TRBJ2-6, with D possibly being TRBD1 (8 bases). Germline V gene sequence: CDR1 SGHTA, CDR2 FQGTGA. Trimming removed 5 bases at V and 2 bases at J, with 19 bases between. The CDR3 runs to 18 residues. CDR3 bases: TGTGCCAGCAGCCCCCGGACAGGGAGGGGAACTGGGGCCAACGTCCTGACTTTC. Protein sequence: CASSPRTGRGTGANVLTF.

This chain connects TRBV5-1 to TRBJ2-3; D might be TRBD2 (6 bases). The CDR3 loop spans 16 amino acids. Germline CDR1 SGHRS, CDR2 YFSETQ. V gave up 5 bases and J gave up 5 bases, with 21 bases separating them. The CDR3 loop is CASSWEVRNPKDTQYF. CDR3 bases: TGCGCCAGCAGTTGGGAGGTGCGGAACCCCAAAGATACGCAGTATTTT.

The chain links TRBV6-6 to TRBJ1-3, with TRBD1 matching 8 bases. V was clipped by 6 bases and J by 2 bases; unmatched bases: 6. The CDR3 consists of 15 residues. Germline CDR1 is MNHNY and CDR2 is SVGAGI (reference sequence). In DNA, the CDR3 is TGTGCCAGCAGACCCCAGGACAGGGCTGGAAACACCATATATTTT. It specifies CASRPQDRAGNTIYF.

The V gene is TRBV10-3, the J gene TRBJ1-6; maybe TRBD1 (6 bases). The V end lost 6 bases, the J end lost 9 bases, and 15 bases lay between the germline ends. Germline CDR1 reads ENHRY; CDR2 reads SYGVKD. The CDR3 sequence is 14 residues long. This CDR3 reads CAISVTGGISPLHF. CDR3 coding DNA: TGTGCCATCAGCGTCACGGGGGGCATTTCACCCCTCCACTTT.

This chain links TRBV6-5 with TRBJ2-2, with D unresolved. The V gene's germline CDR1 is MNHEY and CDR2 SVGAGI. Trimming left V 6 bases short and J 5 bases short, with 13 bases between. The CDR3 runs to 14 residues. The CDR3 region is CASRRILVTGELFF. In nucleotides, the CDR3 is TGTGCCAGCAGGCGGATTCTAGTGACCGGGGAGCTGTTTTTT.

V gene TRBV2 combines with J gene TRBJ2-7; 10 positions match TRBD1. This CDR3 has 18 residues. The germline gives CDR1 SNHLY, CDR2 FYNNEI. Unmatched junction bases numbered 15, after V lost 5 bases and J lost 2 bases. Written as DNA, the CDR3 is TGTGCCAGCAGTCGAACTATTCCGGGACAGGGGCCACCCTACGAGCAGTACTTC. It is translated as CASSRTIPGQGPPYEQYF.

The chain has TRBV6-2 or TRBV6-3 and TRBJ2-3; D might be TRBD2 (5 bases). This CDR3 comprises 14 residues. V was clipped by 4 bases and J by 6 bases, with 14 bases between them. Germline values: CDR1 MNHEY, CDR2 SVGEGT. CDR3 residues: CASSLNGIWDTQYF. Here the CDR3 DNA reads TGTGCCAGCAGTTTGAACGGGATCTGGGATACGCAGTATTTT.

This clone was recorded only once. The chain uses TRBV21-1 and TRBJ2-3; the table's TRBD2 call for D was not verified on the DNA. TRBV21-1 counts as a pseudogene. The length of the CDR3 is 14 residues. This CDR3 reads CAKSPSGRGDTQYF. DNA for the CDR3: TGTGCCAAGAGCCCGAGCGGGAGGGGAGATACGCAGTATTTT.

The chain uses TRBV24-1 and TRBJ2-1, with D possibly TRBD1 on 5 matching bases. The CDR3 contains 15 residues. CDR1 and CDR2 (germline): KGHDR, SFDVKD. Trimming shortened V by 3 bases and J by 9 bases, and 17 bases separated the two germline ends. CDR3 sequence (DNA): TGTGCCACCAGTGATAATACCGCAGGGTTAGGTGAGCAGTTCTTC. It yields the protein CATSDNTAGLGEQFF.

The chain uses TRBV7-2 and TRBJ2-1; maybe TRBD2 (6 bases). Germline V lookup: CDR1 SGHTA, CDR2 FQGNSA. V lost 6 bases, J lost 8 bases, and 26 bases lay in between. The CDR3 covers 17 residues. Here the CDR3 DNA reads TGTGCCAGCAGTCGAGAGCGGGTCGGGGAGTTGAAGGATGAGCAGTTCTTC. This translates into CASSRERVGELKDEQFF. Variable domain in full (rest from reference TRBV7-2 and TRBJ2-1): GAGVSQSPSNKVTEKGKDVELRCDPISGHTALYWYRQSLGQGLEFLIYFQGNSAPDKSGLPSDRFSAERTGGSVSTLTIQRTQQEDSAVYLCASSRERVGELKDEQFFGPGTRLTVL.

The chain combines TRBV5-5 with TRBJ2-5; tentative D call: TRBD2 (5 bases). CDR1 and CDR2 (germline): SGHKS, YYEKEE (reference sequence). The germline V and J ends were trimmed by 6 bases and 1 base, with 16 bases remaining between them. CDR3 length: 15 residues. CDR3 nucleotide sequence: TGTGCCAGCACCGGCAGCGGTAGACCCCAAGAGACCCAGTACTTC. This codes for CASTGSGRPQETQYF.

V is TRBV29-1 and J is TRBJ1-1; tentative D call: TRBD1 (6 bases). CDR3 length equals 14 residues. Germline V gives CDR1 SQVTM, CDR2 ANQGSEA. The V end was cut by 2 bases, the J end by 3 bases, with 13 bases between. The CDR3 region has the DNA TGCAGCGTTGAAAAAGGAGGACAGTACACTGAAGCTTTCTTT. Protein sequence: CSVEKGGQYTEAFF.

The V and J genes are TRBV30 and TRBJ1-5, with a possible D match to TRBD1 (5 bases). Germline V gene sequence: CDR1 GTSNPN, CDR2 SVGIG (reference sequence). The CDR3 covers 16 residues. Trimming took 0 bases from V and 3 from J, leaving 15 bases between them. CDR3 coding DNA: TGTGCCTGGAGTGTCCGGGGGAGGCAGCCCAATCAGCCCCAGCATTTT. Amino acid sequence: CAWSVRGRQPNQPQHF.

The chain combines TRBV6-5 with TRBJ2-5; D is possibly TRBD2 (6 bases). CDR3 length equals 13 residues. Germline V gene sequence: CDR1 MNHEY, CDR2 SVGAGI. The germline V and J ends were trimmed by 5 bases and 2 bases, with 9 bases remaining between them. The CDR3, as DNA: TGTGCCAGCAGTCGGGGGAGGCAAGAGACCCAGTACTTC. Encoded protein: CASSRGRQETQYF.

The rearrangement joins TRBV7-3 to TRBJ2-5, with TRBD2 identical over 14 bases. The junction had 6 bases not matched to a gene; V was cut back by 5 bases and J by 7 bases. The CDR3 covers 15 residues. The germline V gene encodes CDR1 SGHTA and CDR2 FQGTGA. The CDR3 nucleotides read TGTGCCAGCAGCACCGGGACTAGCGGGAGCGGGACCCAGTACTTC. It translates to CASSTGTSGSGTQYF.

J is TRBJ1-3 and V is TRBV2, with D perhaps TRBD1 (5 bases). CDR3 size: 17 residues. Germline V CDR1 and CDR2: SNHLY, FYNNEI. V was trimmed by 3 bases and J by 6 bases, leaving 21 bases between them. The CDR3 spells CASSEWQGLVAENTIYF. As DNA, the CDR3 is TGTGCCAGCAGTGAGTGGCAGGGCCTAGTCGCCGAAAACACCATATATTTT.

The CDR3 coding sequence is TGCGCCAGCAGCCAACTTAGCGGGATCCAGCCCAAGTACTTC. Translating it yields CASSQLSGIQPKYF. The gene calls are TRBV4-1 and TRBJ2-7, with 8 bases identical to TRBD2. Germline V gene lookup returns CDR1 MGHRA and CDR2 YSYEKL. The CDR3 loop spans 14 amino acids. V shed 2 bases, J shed 11 bases, and the junction held 11 bases outside the gene matches.

The J gene is TRBJ1-5, the V gene TRBV18; tentatively, D is TRBD1 (5 bases). This CDR3 has 14 amino acids. V shed 3 bases and J shed 7 bases, with 13 bases lying between them. CDR1 is KGHSH and CDR2 is LQKENI in the germline V gene. The DNA of the CDR3 is TGTGCCAGCTCACCTTCCCAGGGTAAACAGCCCCAGCATTTT. Translated, it gives CASSPSQGKQPQHF. Based on the CDR3 plus reference TRBV18 and TRBJ1-5, the full variable domain is NAGVMQNPRHLVRRRGQEARLRCSPMKGHSHVYWYRQLPEEGLKFMVYLQKENIIDESGMPKERFSAEFPKEGPSILRIQQVVRGDSAAYFCASSPSQGKQPQHFGDGTRLSIL.

The chain is built from TRBV18 and TRBJ1-1; D is uncertain. The V end lost 3 bases, the J end lost 5 bases, and 13 bases lay between the germline ends. CDR1 and CDR2 from the germline V gene are KGHSH and LQKENI. CDR3 size: 14 residues. The CDR3 bases are TGTGCCAGCTCACCGTCCATTGAGTTAACTGAAGCTTTCTTT. Translated, it gives CASSPSIELTEAFF.

The V and J genes are TRBV7-2 and TRBJ2-1; the match to TRBD1 covers 11 bases. V trimming: 0 bases; J trimming: 7 bases; junction bases outside the gene matches: 8. This CDR3 is built from 17 residues. Germline V lookup: CDR1 SGHTA, CDR2 FQGNSA. The CDR3 nucleotides read TGTGCCAGCAGCTTAGCCTGGACAGGGGGCCCTAGGAATGAGCAGTTCTTC. This sequence encodes CASSLAWTGGPRNEQFF.

This clone appeared a few times. The genes are TRBV29-1 and TRBJ1-5; the D is unclear. CDR3 length equals 14 residues. Deletions cut 4 bases from V and 2 bases from J, with 12 bases between. Germline CDR1 and CDR2: SQVTM and ANQGSEA. The CDR3 bases are TGCAGCGTTGGAGCGGGGTTTGGCAATCAGCCCCAGCATTTT. Translated, it gives CSVGAGFGNQPQHF.

The V and J genes are TRBV6-5 and TRBJ2-1; 11 positions agree with TRBD2. After removal of 6 bases from V and 6 bases from J, the junction contained 7 bases not matched to a gene. The germline CDR1 and CDR2 sequences are MNHEY and SVGAGI. The CDR3 has 15 amino acids. CDR3 amino acids: CASSLLAGAINEQFF. Written as DNA, the CDR3 is TGTGCCAGCAGCCTACTAGCGGGAGCCATCAATGAGCAGTTCTTC.

This clone was counted once. V usage is TRBV29-1 and J usage is TRBJ1-4; 7 positions agree with TRBD1. V lost 8 bases to trimming and J lost 5 bases; unmatched junction nucleotides: 8. Per germline, CDR1 SQVTM and CDR2 ANQGSEA. CDR3 size: 13 residues. The CDR3 loop is CSTGTAPNEKLFF. As DNA, the CDR3 is TGCAGCACCGGGACAGCACCGAATGAAAAACTGTTTTTT. Complete variable domain (other parts from reference TRBV29-1 and TRBJ1-4): SAVISQKPSRDICQRGTSLTIQCQVDSQVTMMFWYRQQPGQSLTLIATANQGSEATYESGFVIDKFPISRPNLTFSTLTVSNMSPEDSSIYLCSTGTAPNEKLFFGSGTQLSVL.

The chain recombines TRBV4-3 with TRBJ2-5, with a weak D call TRBD2 (5 bases). The CDR3 covers 14 residues. Trimming left V 3 bases short and J 5 bases short, with 13 bases between. Looked up from germline, CDR1 is LGHNA and CDR2 is YSLEER. The CDR3 sequence: CASSHHISSETQYF. The DNA of the CDR3 is TGCGCCAGCAGCCACCATATTTCTAGCGAGACCCAGTACTTC.

This chain connects TRBV30 to TRBJ2-7; D might be TRBD1 (6 bases). Germline V gene lookup returns CDR1 GTSNPN and CDR2 SVGIG (reference sequence). The CDR3 sequence is 12 residues long. Trimming pared 2 bases from V and 4 bases from J, leaving 9 bases between. The CDR3: CAWSTGRYEQYF. The CDR3 nucleotides read TGTGCCTGGAGTACAGGGCGGTACGAGCAGTACTTC.

This chain uses TRBV30 with TRBJ2-5, with unresolved D. The CDR3 consists of 12 residues. Trimming pared 1 base from V and 5 bases from J, leaving 8 bases between. Germline V gene data show CDR1 as GTSNPN and CDR2 as SVGIG (reference sequence). Here the CDR3 reads CAWSAYPETQYF. CDR3 coding DNA: TGTGCCTGGAGTGCTTATCCCGAGACCCAGTACTTC.

This sequence joins TRBV25-1 and TRBJ1-2, with 11 positions matching TRBD1. Trimming at V came to 4 bases and at J to 0 bases, leaving 7 bases not matched to a gene. Germline V gene data show CDR1 as MGHDK and CDR2 as SYGVNS. The CDR3 has 17 amino acids. The CDR3 loop reads CASSAPGQGVTNYGYTF. The CDR3 bases are TGTGCCAGCAGTGCCCCGGGACAGGGGGTGACTAACTATGGCTACACCTTC.

The chain uses TRBV19 and TRBJ2-7; TRBD2 agrees at 9 bases. The CDR3 totals 14 residues. J lost 5 bases, V lost 5 bases, and 7 bases had no gene match. Germline V CDR1 and CDR2: LNHDA, SQIVND (reference sequence). CDR3 bases: TGTGCCAGTAGTTCAATAGCGGGAGAGGACGAGCAGTACTTC. Translating gives CASSSIAGEDEQYF.

This clone was seen a single time. V and J are TRBV19 and TRBJ2-1; D is perhaps TRBD1 (6 bases). V was clipped by 9 bases and J by 15 bases, with 18 bases between them. CDR1 is LNHDA and CDR2 is SQIVND in the germline V gene (reference sequence). The CDR3 has 11 residues. In nucleotides, the CDR3 is TGTGCCAGCCAGGGTAGGGGGATACGGTTCTTC. The encoded protein is CASQGRGIRFF.